These 29 T cell receptor beta chains were all obtained from the same sample, sequenced in a study of T cells after posttransplantation cyclophosphamide. TCRdb's table, derived via immunoSEQ multiplex PCR, lists solely in-frame clones and lacks some. Among about 19,000 clones listed, less than 90% were seen once. Material for sequencing was memory CD4+ T cells sorted from blood. The receptors stem from a young man in good health and a related stem cell transplant donor.

The chain couples TRBV5-1 to TRBJ2-4; tentatively, D is TRBD2 (5 bases). Trimming stripped 0 bases from V and 3 bases from J, with 13 bases between. The CDR3 runs 16 residues. Per germline, CDR1 SGHRS and CDR2 YFSETQ. Here the CDR3 reads CASSLEVGAGKNIQYF. The CDR3 DNA reads TGCGCCAGCAGCTTGGAGGTGGGCGCGGGCAAAAACATTCAGTACTTC.

The V gene is TRBV5-6, the J gene TRBJ1-1; tentative D call: TRBD1 (5 bases). The germline V gene has CDR1 SGHDT and CDR2 YYEEEE. V dropped 4 bases and J dropped 4 bases, with 14 bases sitting between them. This CDR3 is 14 amino acids long. Written as DNA, the CDR3 is TGTGCCAGCAGCCTAGTCGTGGGGGGCACTGAAGCTTTCTTT. This gives the protein CASSLVVGGTEAFF.

The CDR3 DNA follows: TGTGCCACTTCCAGGGGGCGCGAATACGAGCAGTACTTC. Translation gives CATSRGREYEQYF. The rearrangement links TRBV6-1 to TRBJ2-7; 8 bases map to TRBD1. CDR1 MNHNS and CDR2 SASEGT come from the germline V gene. The CDR3 is 13 amino acids. The trim removed 10 bases at V and 4 bases at J, leaving 9 bases unmatched.

The chain recombines TRBV30 with TRBJ2-7, with a weak D call TRBD2 (5 bases). Germline CDR1 is GTSNPN and CDR2 is SVGIG (reference sequence). This CDR3 region has 15 residues. The V end was cut by 2 bases, the J end by 1 base, with 15 bases between. CDR3 DNA sequence: TGTGCCTGGAGTAAAAGAGGGTGCCGGTCCTACGAGCAGTACTTC. It codes for CAWSKRGCRSYEQYF.

The J gene is TRBJ1-1, the V gene TRBV5-4; tentative D call: TRBD1 (6 bases). Germline loops: CDR1 SGHNT, CDR2 YYREEE (reference sequence). V lost 0 bases and J 5 bases, leaving 11 bases between the germline ends. CDR3 size: 14 residues. This CDR3 reads CASSLEDSRTEAFF. CDR3 DNA: TGTGCCAGCAGCTTGGAGGACAGTAGAACTGAAGCTTTCTTT.

DNA of the CDR3: TGTGCCAGCAGTGAGCGAGGGAGGCTGGGTATAGCTTTCTTT. Translated, it gives CASSERGRLGIAFF. The chain uses TRBV6-1 and TRBJ1-1, with D uncertain. V gave up 3 bases and J gave up 10 bases, with 18 bases separating them. The CDR3 covers 14 residues. Germline V lookup: CDR1 MNHNS, CDR2 SASEGT.

This chain uses TRBV7-9 with TRBJ1-1; 7 nucleotides match TRBD1. CDR1 and CDR2 (germline): SEHNR, FQNEAQ (reference sequence). V dropped 4 bases and J dropped 4; count of bases not matched to a gene: 12. The CDR3 is 16 residues long. Here the CDR3 reads CASSSPTGLIGTEAFF. For the CDR3, the DNA is TGTGCCAGCAGCTCCCCGACAGGGCTGATTGGCACTGAAGCTTTCTTT.

The chain carries TRBV5-1 and TRBJ1-6; D perhaps matches TRBD1 (6 bases). Trimming shortened V by 2 bases and J by 9 bases, and 15 bases separated the two germline ends. CDR1 and CDR2 from the germline V gene are SGHRS and YFSETQ. The CDR3 loop spans 15 amino acids. CDR3 sequence (DNA): TGCGCCAGCAGCTTAGACCAGGGGTCTGTTTCACCCCTCCACTTT. Translation gives CASSLDQGSVSPLHF.

This clone was seen only once. The chain is built from TRBV28 and TRBJ2-7, with 12 bases aligning to TRBD2. The V segment lost 6 bases and the J segment 1 base; nucleotides outside the gene matches: 13. Germline loops: CDR1 MDHEN, CDR2 SYDVKM. This CDR3 is 18 amino acids long. The CDR3 DNA is TGTGCCAGCAGCATAAACACCGGACTAGCGGGACGGTCCTACGAGCAGTACTTC. Protein: CASSINTGLAGRSYEQYF.

The rearrangement uses TRBV27 and TRBJ1-2; 7 bases are shared with TRBD1. The V gene's germline CDR1 is MNHEY and CDR2 SMNVEV (reference sequence). Trimming took 6 bases from V and 8 from J; bases not matched to a gene: 6. This CDR3 contains 12 residues. In DNA form, the CDR3 reads TGTGCCAGCAGCTCAGGGGGGAGGGGCTACACCTTC. Protein product: CASSSGGRGYTF.

V and J are TRBV6-5 and TRBJ1-5, with 8 bases lining up with TRBD1. This CDR3 comprises 15 residues. The V gene end was trimmed by 6 bases and the J gene end by 6 bases; junction bases not matched to a gene: 10. The germline V gene encodes CDR1 MNHEY and CDR2 SVGAGI. The CDR3 spells CASRAGTGRFQPQHF. Written as DNA, the CDR3 is TGTGCCAGCAGAGCCGGGACAGGTCGCTTTCAGCCCCAGCATTTT.

The V call is TRBV28, the J call TRBJ2-1, with 10 bases matching TRBD2. Germline CDR1 and CDR2: MDHEN and SYDVKM. This CDR3 region has 14 residues. The V and J ends lost 9 bases and 2 bases, in that order; junction bases with no gene match: 4. In DNA, the CDR3 is TGTGCCAGTAAGCGGGGGGGTACCTACAATGAGCAGTTCTTC. This codes for CASKRGGTYNEQFF.

This clone has only a few counts. The chain combines TRBV9 with TRBJ1-4, with 8 bases matching TRBD1. The length of the CDR3 is 16 residues. Germline V lookup: CDR1 SGDLS, CDR2 YYNGEE. J was trimmed by 10 bases and V by 2 bases; bases with no gene match: 13. The CDR3 nucleotides read TGTGCCAGCAGCGTTTACTCCGACAGGGGTTATGGAAAACTGTTTTTT. It yields the protein CASSVYSDRGYGKLFF.

There are a few counts of this clone. V usage is TRBV5-4 and J usage is TRBJ2-6; no firm D call. This CDR3 spans 16 amino acids. Trimming took off 4 bases at V and 4 bases at J, with 15 bases between the two ends. The germline V gene has CDR1 SGHNT and CDR2 YYREEE (reference sequence). The CDR3 DNA reads TGTGCCAGCAGCCCCCACCCTAACTCGGGGGCCAACGTCCTGACTTTC. Translating it yields CASSPHPNSGANVLTF. The full variable domain, its missing parts supplied by reference TRBV5-4 and TRBJ2-6, is ETGVTQSPTHLIKTRGQQVTLRCSSQSGHNTVSWYQQALGQGPQFIFQYYREEENGRGNFPPRFSGLQFPNYSSELNVNALELDDSALYLCASSPHPNSGANVLTFGAGSRLTVL.

This clone was recorded only once. This chain links TRBV6-1 with TRBJ2-7; the match to TRBD2 covers 9 bases. Germline CDR1 MNHNS, CDR2 SASEGT. The ends lost 5 bases at V and 7 bases at J; junction bases unmatched: 12. CDR3 length: 15 residues. CDR3 sequence (DNA): TGTGCCAGCAGTCCCGGACTAGCGCTCGTCGGGGAGCAGTACTTC. This translates into CASSPGLALVGEQYF.

The chain is built from TRBV19 and TRBJ2-6; 7 bases are shared with TRBD1. Per the germline V gene, CDR1 is LNHDA and CDR2 is SQIVND (reference sequence). Trimming cost V 5 bases and J 4 bases; bases outside gene matches: 11. There are 17 residues in the CDR3. In DNA, the CDR3 is TGTGCCAGTAGTCCTCACAGGGGCCGGGAAGGGGCCAACGTCCTGACTTTC. Translated, it gives CASSPHRGREGANVLTF.

This clone was observed a single time. The V and J genes are TRBV18 and TRBJ1-2, with D tentatively TRBD1 (5 bases). Trimming took off 6 bases at V and 3 bases at J, with 20 bases between the two ends. Germline CDR1 reads KGHSH; CDR2 reads LQKENI. The CDR3 covers 16 residues. The CDR3 protein is CASSLTGRPLDYGYTF. The CDR3 DNA is TGTGCCAGCTCCCTCACAGGCAGGCCGTTAGACTATGGCTACACCTTC.

This chain connects TRBV7-2 to TRBJ1-1; 7 nucleotides line up with TRBD1. CDR3 size: 15 residues. Germline assignment: CDR1 SGHTA and CDR2 FQGNSA. Trimming cost V 3 bases and J 1 base; bases outside gene matches: 5. The CDR3 DNA follows: TGTGCCAGCAGCTTGACAGGGTACCAGAACACTGAAGCTTTCTTT. Encoded protein: CASSLTGYQNTEAFF.

This clone was detected only once. The chain recombines TRBV11-3 with TRBJ2-1, with 9 bases fitting TRBD1. The CDR3 runs to 15 residues. The germline gives CDR1 SGHNT, CDR2 YENEEA. V shed 4 bases, J shed 3 bases, and the junction held 4 bases outside the gene matches. CDR3 bases: TGTGCCAGCAGCTCCCGACAGGGGGACTACAATGAGCAGTTCTTC. Residues: CASSSRQGDYNEQFF.

This clone was seen a handful of times. The J gene is TRBJ1-2, the V gene TRBV27; TRBD1 agrees at 8 bases. In germline, CDR1 is MNHEY, CDR2 SMNVEV (reference sequence). After removal of 5 bases from V and 8 bases from J, the junction contained 19 bases not matched to a gene. This CDR3 comprises 17 residues. The CDR3 coding sequence is TGTGCCAGCAGTCTAGGACAGGGACCTGGGCGACCGGAGGGCTACACCTTC. Translation: CASSLGQGPGRPEGYTF.

As concerns this clone: A junction end diverges from the germline sequence, so it may reflect a read error. This specimen includes other DNA sequences encoding the same CDR3. The chain links TRBV4-2 to TRBJ1-6; 7 bases are a match to TRBD1. Germline V lookup: CDR1 LGHNA, CDR2 YNFKEQ. The CDR3 is 18 amino acids. The CDR3 nucleotides read TGTGCCAGCAGCCAGAGCAACAGGGGAAGCTCCTATAATTCCCCCCTCCACTTT. It specifies CASSQSNRGSSYNSPLHF.

The chain couples TRBV7-9 to TRBJ2-3, with 7 positions matching TRBD1. The trim removed 5 bases at V and 11 bases at J, leaving 19 bases unmatched. CDR1 and CDR2 (germline): SEHNR, FQNEAQ (reference sequence). The CDR3 extends over 16 amino acids. The chain's CDR3 is CASSVTQVSPQGRQYF. DNA for the CDR3: TGTGCCAGCAGCGTGACCCAGGTTAGTCCACAGGGGAGGCAGTATTTT.

This clone has more than one count but fewer than ten. This chain joins TRBV6-1 and TRBJ1-5; TRBD1 aligns across 9 bases. The ends lost 1 base at V and 2 bases at J; junction bases unmatched: 6. The CDR3 runs 17 residues. CDR1 MNHNS and CDR2 SASEGT come from the germline V gene. CDR3 sequence: CASSEGDRGYGNQPQHF. The CDR3 coding sequence is TGTGCCAGCAGTGAAGGAGACAGGGGGTATGGCAATCAGCCCCAGCATTTT.

The rearrangement uses TRBV6-4 and TRBJ2-1, with D possibly TRBD1 on 5 matching bases. The CDR3 runs 14 residues. Trimming took off 3 bases at V and 5 bases at J, with 11 bases between the two ends. Germline assignment: CDR1 MRHNA and CDR2 SNTAGT. As DNA, the CDR3 is TGTGCCAGCAGTGAGATGGGGCCGAACAATGAGCAGTTCTTC. Amino acid sequence: CASSEMGPNNEQFF.

V and J are TRBV7-6 and TRBJ2-7; tentatively, D is TRBD2 (5 bases). CDR1 SGHVS and CDR2 FNYEAQ come from the germline V gene. V shed 0 bases and J shed 0 bases, with 9 bases lying between them. This CDR3 contains 15 residues. The CDR3 reads CASSLAEAVSYEQYF. The CDR3 DNA follows: TGTGCCAGCAGCTTAGCGGAGGCAGTCTCCTACGAGCAGTACTTC.

The CDR3 sequence is CASSEGAQGAHEQYF. CDR3 DNA: TGTGCCAGCAGTGAAGGTGCACAGGGGGCCCACGAGCAGTACTTC. The chain couples TRBV2 to TRBJ2-7; 9 bases are a match to TRBD1. CDR3 length: 15 residues. V was clipped by 1 base and J by 5 bases; unmatched bases: 6. Germline CDR1 is SNHLY and CDR2 is FYNNEI. Based on the CDR3 plus reference TRBV2 and TRBJ2-7, the full variable domain is EPEVTQTPSHQVTQMGQEVILRCVPISNHLYFYWYRQILGQKVEFLVSFYNNEISEKSEIFDDQFSVERPDGSNFTLKIRSTKLEDSAMYFCASSEGAQGAHEQYFGPGTRLTVT.

This chain joins TRBV5-5 and TRBJ2-5; tentative D call: TRBD1 (6 bases). Trimming took 2 bases from V and 5 from J, leaving 10 bases between them. Germline values: CDR1 SGHKS, CDR2 YYEKEE (reference sequence). This CDR3 is built from 13 residues. DNA of the CDR3: TGTGCCAGCAGCTTCCCAGGGGCCGAGACCCAGTACTTC. This gives the protein CASSFPGAETQYF.

The chain uses TRBV19 and TRBJ1-2; maybe TRBD1 (5 bases). Germline V lookup: CDR1 LNHDA, CDR2 SQIVND (reference sequence). The CDR3 length is 13 residues. The V gene lost 5 bases and the J gene lost 8 bases, with 15 bases spanning the gap. This CDR3 reads CASSGGLEDGYTF. CDR3 nucleotides: TGTGCCAGTAGTGGGGGACTGGAGGACGGCTACACCTTC.

This rearrangement joins TRBV10-2 to TRBJ1-4; D remains ambiguous. The CDR3 covers 12 residues. Trimming left V 3 bases short and J 13 bases short, with 12 bases between. The germline gives CDR1 WSHSY, CDR2 SAAADI. CDR3 nucleotides: TGCGCCAGCAGTGAACGGGGAGGTACACTGTTTTTT. This sequence encodes CASSERGGTLFF.